This T cell receptor beta chain was sequenced in a study of CD8+CD57+ T cells in acquired aplastic anemia. TCR beta VDJ and CDR3 profiling used genomic DNA as template. TCRdb ran MiXCR on the reads and lists one entry per CDR3 protein. Of about 200,000 distinct CDR3 sequences in the sample, less than 60% were seen once. CD8+CD57+ cell expansion had been shown by flow cytometry in patients chosen for sequencing. V was shortened by 6 bases and J by 2 bases, with 14 bases between the two germline ends. This CDR3 has 14 amino acids. Germline CDR1 reads SGDLS; CDR2 reads YYNGEE. This clonotype was picked up many times.

The chain recombines TRBV9 with TRBJ1-2; D might be TRBD1 (5 bases). The material sequenced was sorted CD4+, CD8+, or CD8+CD57+ T cells (not recorded which) from PBMCs. This TCR came from a human donor with aplastic anemia. The CDR3: CASTQRQKNYGYTF. CDR3 in DNA: TGTGCCAGCACCCAACGACAGAAAAACTATGGCTACACCTTC.